This T cell receptor beta chain was found in a study of T cell repertoires in cytomegalovirus infection. Study as a whole: Matching HLA type and CMV infection were both indicated by public TCR beta signatures. Study-wide results and caveats: The cumulative frequency of public TCR beta families identified carriers of CMV plus the relevant HLA. CMV-specific TCR beta clonotypes restricted by HLA-C were the ones dominating the ex vivo response.

This clonotype turned up a few times. The antigen remains undetermined. One entry per CDR3 protein results from TCRdb running MiXCR on the reads. The repertoire holds about 400,000 distinct CDR3 sequences, with less than 20% as singletons. The sequence was obtained from a human donor in good health (CMV status not recorded). Some clones in this sample may be carry-over from other donors' samples. Sequencing input: PBMCs.

The chain's CDR3 is CAWSLAPRQPQHF. In DNA, the CDR3 is TGTGCCTGGAGTTTGGCTCCCCGACAGCCCCAGCATTTT. This chain links TRBV30 with TRBJ1-5; unclear D gene. The CDR3 extends over 13 amino acids. CDR1 is GTSNPN, CDR2 SVGIG, per germline (reference sequence). V gave up 2 bases and J gave up 7 bases, with 12 bases separating them. The full variable domain, completed using reference TRBV30 and TRBJ1-5, is SQTIHQWPATLVQPVGSPLSLECTVEGTSNPNLYWYRQAAGRGLQLLFYSVGIGQISSEVPQNLSASRPQDRQFILSSKKLLLSDSGFYLCAWSLAPRQPQHFGDGTRLSIL.